This T cell receptor (beta chain) is from a study of regulatory T cells in long-lasting Graves disease. The time point was: newly diagnosed GD, antithyroid drugs for less than 3 months. Following extraction of RNA from PBMCs, that RNA was used to make the TCR library. All patients originated from an endocrinology department located in Xi'an, China. V lost 5 bases and J 1 base, leaving 20 bases between the germline ends. The CDR3 has 17 residues. Germline CDR1 is MNHNS and CDR2 is SASEGT. Investigators prepared the TCR beta libraries by applying iRepertoire HTBI primers and Arm-PCR of CDR3 regions. TCRdb reprocessed the multiplex PCR reads with MiXCR, giving one entry per CDR3 protein. The sample consists of just over 600,000 distinct CDR3 sequences, less than 20% of them appearing once. This clonotype was detected a few times. This sample also appeared in a second study, on T cells in Graves' hyperthyroidism and ophthalmopathy.

Sequenced material: peripheral blood mononuclear cells (PBMCs), taken at new diagnosis, from a patient treated with antithyroid drugs. V usage is TRBV6-1 and J usage is TRBJ1-1; a possible D gene is TRBD1 (5 bases). This sequence originates from a woman aged 25 to 39 with Graves disease. In DNA, the CDR3 is TGTGCCAGCAGTAAGACGCACCCGGGGGGTGGGAACACTGAAGCTTTCTTT. Protein: CASSKTHPGGGNTEAFF.